This T cell receptor (beta chain) emerged from a study of blood T cell repertoires in COVID-19 (dated by TCRdb to 2020 to 2021). With respect to the entire study: Collaborator samples came from the United States, Italy and Spain and covered acute and convalescent phases of COVID-19. The prospective study material was composed of cDNA or gDNA derived from T cells, B-cell-depleted T cells, or PBMCs. The dataset comprised deeply sampled blood TCRbeta repertoires from subjects exposed to, actively infected with, or recovered from COVID-19. The repertoires were made available in a free public database intended to serve as a resource for research on the immune response to SARS-CoV-2. Samples were obtained from the ongoing ImmuneRACE study (first 160 participants) and from about 1,300 subjects provided by 6 global collaborators. Sample metadata almost always included a de-identified subject ID, COVID-19 status, age in years and sex. Where available, HLA class I and class II types were taken from metadata supplied by the sample provider and were not determined by assay-based typing. Study-level results and caveats: The quantity of clinical and demographic metadata differed by source and by participant and was supplied without curation.

The germline V gene yields KGHDR for CDR1 and SFDVKD for CDR2. From cysteine to phenylalanine, the CDR3 is 13 amino acids long. Of the read, only the CDR3 DNA is kept; its 39 bases are in frame from base 1. V and J are trimmed by 3 bases and 7 bases, and the gene matches miss 4 bases of the junction. Each collaborating institution followed its own protocols to collect whole blood in K2EDTA tubes. For TCRbeta analysis, collaborator samples were shipped as frozen whole blood, as isolated PBMCs, or as DNA extracted from either sample type. TCRbeta CDR3 regions were amplified from genomic DNA by means of the immunoSEQ Assay, a bias-controlled multiplex PCR. The source study handled its data this way. Within the assay, amplification of reference gene primers was used to estimate how many nucleated cells each sample contained. To quantify the absolute abundance of each unique TCRbeta CDR3 rearrangement, sequence reads were collapsed and filtered. For each sample, productive Simpson clonality was calculated as the square root of Simpson's diversity index across productive rearrangements. This is the immuneACCESS table as TCRdb keeps it, with only in-frame sequences that have V and J called. A part of the clones is gone; compared with another copy, unresolved V genes explain less than half, and the rest is unexplained. V, J and clone size derive from that table, while D and trimming were established from the DNA sequence. For this sample there are more than 65,000 clones; about three quarters appear just once. The top ten clonotypes cover about 20% of the sample.

Worth noting for this clone: There is no known antigen for this receptor. No base quality values were provided; no much bigger clone lies one nucleotide off.

The chain was built from TRBV24-1 and TRBJ1-2, with 7 central nucleotides matching TRBD1. This clonotype originated in a woman of 80 years or more with active or convalescent COVID-19. Sequencing input: peripheral blood. This receptor has the CDR3 CATSDPGTAGYTF. The DNA sequence is TGTGCCACCAGTGATCCCGGGACAGCTGGCTACACCTTC.